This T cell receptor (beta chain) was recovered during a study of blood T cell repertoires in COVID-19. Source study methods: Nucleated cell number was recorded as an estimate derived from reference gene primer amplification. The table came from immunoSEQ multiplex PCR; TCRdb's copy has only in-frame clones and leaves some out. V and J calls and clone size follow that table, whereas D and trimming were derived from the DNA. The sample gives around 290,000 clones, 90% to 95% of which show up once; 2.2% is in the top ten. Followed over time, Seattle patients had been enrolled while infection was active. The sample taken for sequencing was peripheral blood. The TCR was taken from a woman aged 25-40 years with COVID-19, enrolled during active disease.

The CDR3 coding sequence is TGTGCCAGCAGTTTAGGGGGACAGGGGGTAAATGAAAAACTGTTTTTT. Translated, it gives CASSLGGQGVNEKLFF. The rearrangement uses TRBV28 and TRBJ1-4; 11 nucleotides match TRBD1. The CDR3 extends over 16 amino acids. After removal of 2 bases from V and 5 bases from J, the junction contained 4 bases not matched to a gene. Germline assignment: CDR1 MDHEN and CDR2 SYDVKM.